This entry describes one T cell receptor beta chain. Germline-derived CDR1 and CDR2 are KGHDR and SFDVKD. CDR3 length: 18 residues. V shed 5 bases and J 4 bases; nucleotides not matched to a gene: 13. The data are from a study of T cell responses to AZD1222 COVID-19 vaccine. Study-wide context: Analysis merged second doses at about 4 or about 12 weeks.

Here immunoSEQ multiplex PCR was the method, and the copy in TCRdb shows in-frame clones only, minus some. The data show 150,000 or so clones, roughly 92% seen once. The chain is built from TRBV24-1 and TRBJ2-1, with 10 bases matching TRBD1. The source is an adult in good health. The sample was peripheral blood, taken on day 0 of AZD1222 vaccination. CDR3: CATSGDRGFGRAYNEQFF. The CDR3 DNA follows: TGTGCCACCAGTGGGGACAGGGGCTTCGGGAGGGCATACAATGAGCAGTTCTTC.